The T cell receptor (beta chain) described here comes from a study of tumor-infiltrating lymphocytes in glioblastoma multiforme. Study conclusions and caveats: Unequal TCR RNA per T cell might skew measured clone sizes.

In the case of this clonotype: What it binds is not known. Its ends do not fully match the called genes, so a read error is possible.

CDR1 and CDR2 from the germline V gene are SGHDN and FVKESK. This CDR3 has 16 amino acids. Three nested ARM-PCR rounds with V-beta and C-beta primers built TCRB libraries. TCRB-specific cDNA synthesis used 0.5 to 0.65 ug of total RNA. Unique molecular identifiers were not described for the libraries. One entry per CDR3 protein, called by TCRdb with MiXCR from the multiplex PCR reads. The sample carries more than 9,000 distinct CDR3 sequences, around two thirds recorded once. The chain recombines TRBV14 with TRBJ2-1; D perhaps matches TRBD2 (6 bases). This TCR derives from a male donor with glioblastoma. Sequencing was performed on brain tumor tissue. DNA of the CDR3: TGTGCCAGCGGCCAACCGGGGGATGGATCCTACAATGAGCAGTTCTTT. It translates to CASGQPGDGSYNEQFF.